This TCR beta chain was recovered during a study of T cells after yellow fever vaccination. Findings and caveats of the study: Within FACS-sorted repertoires, abundant clonotypes contaminating from the bulk population could be present.

A process of 5'RACE template switching, which added a universal primer site and UMIs, was used to make TCR cDNA. In TCRdb, the 5' RACE reads were re-called with MiXCR into one record per CDR3 protein. Of about 630,000 distinct CDR3 sequences in the sample, roughly 12% were seen once. This clonotype was counted between two and nine times. Its antigen is not known. Trimming left V 5 bases short and J 5 bases short, with 19 bases between. In germline, CDR1 is SGDLS, CDR2 YYNGEE. The CDR3 is 15 amino acids. Specimen: PBMCs, collected on the day of the yellow fever booster vaccination. The rearrangement uses TRBV9 and TRBJ2-5; TRBD2 is a possible D gene (6 bases). This receptor was obtained from a man aged 25 to 40 who received the YFV17D yellow fever vaccine. CDR3 loop: CASSKTAGLRETQYF. In DNA, the CDR3 is TGTGCCAGCAGTAAGACGGCAGGACTAAGGGAGACCCAGTACTTC.